This entry describes one T cell receptor (beta chain). Its antigen is currently unknown. This record comes from a study of cytomegalovirus exposure and HLA in healthy donors. Study observations and caveats: Donors were assumed by presence/absence analyses to have roughly uniform sequencing depth. Some TCR beta chains (roughly 150 of them) were listed as cytomegalovirus-associated.

Researchers ran the PCR with 60 Vbeta and 13 Jbeta primers. The data were produced by immunoSEQ multiplex PCR, yet TCRdb's version contains in-frame clones alone and is incomplete. The repertoire includes around 65,000 clones, around 80% of them detected once, and approximately 4.3% sits in the top ten. Trimming at V came to 3 bases and at J to 2 bases, leaving 4 bases not matched to a gene. There are 15 residues in the CDR3. Germline V lookup: CDR1 LNHDA, CDR2 SQIVND (reference sequence). The TCR originated in a woman in her twenties or thirties in good health and CMV-seronegative. The V and J genes are TRBV19 and TRBJ2-7; 10 nucleotides align to TRBD1. The source material was PBMCs. CDR3 sequence: CASSMRGQGPYEQYF. The CDR3 DNA is TGTGCCAGTAGTATGAGGGGACAGGGGCCCTACGAGCAGTACTTC.